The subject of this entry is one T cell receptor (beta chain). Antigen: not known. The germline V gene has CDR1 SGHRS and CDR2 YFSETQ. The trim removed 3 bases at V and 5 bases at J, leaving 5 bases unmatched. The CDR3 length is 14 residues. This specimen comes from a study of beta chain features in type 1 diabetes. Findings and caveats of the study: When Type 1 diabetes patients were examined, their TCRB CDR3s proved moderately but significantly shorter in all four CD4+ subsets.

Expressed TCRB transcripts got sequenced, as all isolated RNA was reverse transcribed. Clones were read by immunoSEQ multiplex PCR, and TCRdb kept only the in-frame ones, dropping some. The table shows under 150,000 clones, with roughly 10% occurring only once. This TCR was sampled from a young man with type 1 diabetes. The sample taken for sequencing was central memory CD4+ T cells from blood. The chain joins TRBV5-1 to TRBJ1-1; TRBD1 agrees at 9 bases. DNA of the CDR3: TGCGCCAGCAGCTCACAGGGGGCAGCTACTGAAGCTTTCTTT. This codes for CASSSQGAATEAFF.